This T cell receptor (beta chain) was sequenced for a study of T cell responses to AZD1222 COVID-19 vaccine. Whole-study findings and limits: Only after the peak T cell response were repertoires sampled.

The CDR3 runs to 13 residues. After removal of 4 bases from V and 4 bases from J, the junction contained 0 bases not matched to a gene. CDR1 is SNHLY, CDR2 FYNNEI, per germline. Repertoires were generated with immunoSEQ multiplex PCR, while TCRdb's copy carries only in-frame clones and drops some. The data contain 65,000 to 95,000 clones, approximately 84% of them seen just once; the ten biggest clones take up about an eighth. On this clone itself: Antigen unknown.

The clonotype comes from an adult in good health. The J gene is TRBJ2-5, the V gene TRBV2; 10 bases line up with TRBD1. Here the sequenced sample was peripheral blood, taken on day 0 of AZD1222 vaccination. The CDR3 reads CASSGTGGETQYF. The DNA of the CDR3 is TGTGCCAGCAGTGGGACAGGGGGAGAGACCCAGTACTTC.